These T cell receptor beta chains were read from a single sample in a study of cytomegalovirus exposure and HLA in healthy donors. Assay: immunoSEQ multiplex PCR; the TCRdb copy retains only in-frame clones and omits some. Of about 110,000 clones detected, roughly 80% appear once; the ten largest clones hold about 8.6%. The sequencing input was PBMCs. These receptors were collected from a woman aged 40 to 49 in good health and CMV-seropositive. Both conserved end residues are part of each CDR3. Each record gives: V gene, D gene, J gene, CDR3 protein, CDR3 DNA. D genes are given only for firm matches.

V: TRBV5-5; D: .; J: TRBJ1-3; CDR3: CASSPTEGPGNTIYF; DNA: TGTGCCAGCAGCCCGACGGAGGGGCCTGGAAACACCATATATTTT
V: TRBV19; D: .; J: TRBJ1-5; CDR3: CASSPPWENNQPQHF; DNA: TGTGCCAGTAGCCCGCCGTGGGAGAACAATCAGCCCCAGCATTTT
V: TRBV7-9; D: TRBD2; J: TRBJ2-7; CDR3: CSSSISPWRGISYEQYF; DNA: TGTTCCAGCAGCATCTCACCTTGGCGGGGGATCTCCTACGAGCAGTACTTC
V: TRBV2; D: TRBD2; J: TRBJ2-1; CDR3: CASSSQRGGYNEQFF; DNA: TGTGCCAGCAGTTCGCAGCGGGGGGGCTACAATGAGCAGTTCTTC
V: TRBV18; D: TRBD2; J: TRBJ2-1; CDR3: CASSLGLAGTFNEQFF; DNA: TGTGCCAGCTCACTGGGACTAGCGGGAACTTTCAATGAGCAGTTCTTC
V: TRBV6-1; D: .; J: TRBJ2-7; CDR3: CASTSRVDFYEQYF; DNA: TGTGCCAGCACCTCCAGGGTAGATTTCTACGAGCAGTACTTC
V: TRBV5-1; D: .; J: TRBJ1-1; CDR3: CASSLTRAQGSEAFF; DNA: TGCGCCAGCAGCTTGACCAGGGCCCAGGGGAGTGAAGCTTTCTTT
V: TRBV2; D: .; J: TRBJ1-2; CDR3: CASSEGPGNYGYTF; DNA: TGTGCCAGCAGCGAAGGGCCAGGGAACTATGGCTACACCTTC
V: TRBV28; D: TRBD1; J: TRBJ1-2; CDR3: CASSIEDRVYYGYTF; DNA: TGTGCCAGCAGTATAGAGGACAGGGTCTACTATGGCTACACCTTC
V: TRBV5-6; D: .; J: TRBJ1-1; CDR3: CASSLNWNTEAFF; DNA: TGTGCCAGCAGCTTGAACTGGAACACTGAAGCTTTCTTT
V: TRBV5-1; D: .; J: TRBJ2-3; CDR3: CASSLPPDVTDTQYF; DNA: TGCGCCAGCAGCTTGCCCCCAGATGTCACAGATACGCAGTATTTT
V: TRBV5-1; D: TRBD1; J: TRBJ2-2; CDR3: CASRSQGAGTGELFF; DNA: TGCGCCAGCAGATCTCAGGGGGCGGGAACCGGGGAGCTGTTTTTT
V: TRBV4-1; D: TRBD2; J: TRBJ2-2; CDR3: CASSQEGAGAFGGLFF; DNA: TGCGCCAGCAGCCAAGAAGGAGCGGGAGCTTTCGGGGGGCTGTTTTTT
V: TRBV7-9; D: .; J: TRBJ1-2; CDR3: CASSPTIYGYTF; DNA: TGTGCCAGCAGCCCTACGATTTATGGCTACACCTTC
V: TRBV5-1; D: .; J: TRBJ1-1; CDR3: CASSLASMNTEAFF; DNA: TGCGCCAGCAGCTTGGCATCCATGAACACTGAAGCTTTCTTT
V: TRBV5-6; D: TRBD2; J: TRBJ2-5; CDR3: CASSRPRGAGAQYF; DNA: TGTGCCAGCAGCCGCCCCCGGGGAGCGGGGGCCCAGTACTTC
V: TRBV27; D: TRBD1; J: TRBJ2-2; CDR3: CASMDRDSNTGELFF; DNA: TGTGCCAGCATGGACAGGGATTCGAACACCGGGGAGCTGTTTTTT
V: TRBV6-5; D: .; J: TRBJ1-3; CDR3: CASSPSSPPVPIYF; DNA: TGTGCCAGCAGCCCTAGTAGTCCCCCAGTGCCCATATATTTT
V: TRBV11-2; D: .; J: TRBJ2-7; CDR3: CASSINRASYEQYF; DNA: TGTGCCAGCAGCATCAACAGGGCTTCTTACGAGCAGTACTTC
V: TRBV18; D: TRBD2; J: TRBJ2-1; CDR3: CASSPGLADNEQFF; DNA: TGTGCCAGCTCACCGGGACTAGCAGACAATGAGCAGTTCTTC